This passage covers 28 T cell receptor beta chains from one sample sequenced in a study of CXCR3-negative and CXCR3-positive naive CD8 T cells. Study-wide points: Researchers report that CXCR3-positive naive cells carry more hydrophobic TRB CDR3s than CXCR3-negative naive cells.

Their specific antigens are unknown. 5' RACE that incorporated UMI labels was used to prepare the TRB cDNA libraries. For each CDR3 protein, TCRdb gives one entry from its re-call of the 5' RACE reads, without DNA. This table lists under 150,000 distinct CDR3 sequences. The material sequenced was naive CXCR3+ CD8+ T cells from blood. Regarding subset: CD45RO-CCR7+CD27+CD95- naive CD8+ T cells expressing CXCR3 (TNR3+). The receptors come from a human donor in good health. Some clones in this sample may be carry-over from other donors' samples.

The chain combines TRBV7-3 with TRBJ2-1; TCRdb picks TRBD1, but there is no DNA to check that call. The CDR3 loop spans 16 amino acids. Per germline, CDR1 SGHTA and CDR2 FQGTGA. The chain's CDR3 is CASSLGGKGTYNEQFF. The complete variable domain, with remaining parts taken from reference TRBV7-3 and TRBJ2-1, reads GAGVSQTPSNKVTEKGKYVELRCDPISGHTALYWYRQSLGQGPEFLIYFQGTGAADDSGLPNDRFFAVRPEGSVSTLKIQRTERGDSAVYLCASSLGGKGTYNEQFFGPGTRLTVL.

The rearrangement uses TRBV11-2 and TRBJ1-2; the TCRdb D gene call, TRBD1, has no DNA to confirm it. CDR1 is SGHAT, CDR2 FQNNGV, per germline. This CDR3 is 15 amino acids long. CDR3 in amino acids: CASSPRQGVNYGYTF.

V gene TRBV6-6 combines with J gene TRBJ2-3; TCRdb's D call of TRBD1 is untestable without DNA. Germline values: CDR1 MNHNY, CDR2 SVGAGI (reference sequence). CDR3 length: 15 residues. CDR3 region: CASSYWGQITDTQYF.

The rearrangement joins TRBV7-3 to TRBJ2-7. This CDR3 comprises 14 residues. Germline lookup yields CDR1 SGHTA and CDR2 FQGTGA. The CDR3 sequence: CASSLSSENYEQYF.

This rearrangement joins TRBV28 to TRBJ1-2. There are 13 residues in the CDR3. Germline V gene sequence: CDR1 MDHEN, CDR2 SYDVKM. This chain's CDR3 is CAGQSAENYGYTF.

The J gene is TRBJ1-1, the V gene TRBV7-7. Germline V gene lookup returns CDR1 SSHAT and CDR2 FNYEAQ (reference sequence). CDR3 length: 14 amino acids. This CDR3 reads CASSPITANTEAFF.

The gene calls are TRBV5-1 and TRBJ1-6. This CDR3 is 17 amino acids long. The V gene's germline CDR1 is SGHRS and CDR2 YFSETQ. The CDR3 spells CASSLDSGSSYNSPLHF.

V and J are TRBV19 and TRBJ2-2; no DNA is available, so the TRBD1 call from TCRdb remains unchecked. This CDR3 has 16 residues. CDR1 and CDR2 from the germline V gene are LNHDA and SQIVND (reference sequence). CDR3: CASSQTGGSYTGELFF.

The gene calls are TRBV10-3 and TRBJ2-3; the D call of TRBD2 rests on TCRdb alone, since no DNA is present to check it. Germline V gene data show CDR1 as ENHRY and CDR2 as SYGVKD. The CDR3 loop spans 18 amino acids. CDR3 in amino acids: CAISESLLAGGPTDTQYF.

The rearrangement joins TRBV29-1 to TRBJ2-5; TCRdb's D gene call, TRBD1, goes unchecked for lack of DNA. CDR1 and CDR2 (germline): SQVTM, ANQGSEA. The CDR3 sequence is 14 residues long. The CDR3 here is CSVESRDGGETQYF.

V usage is TRBV3-1 and J usage is TRBJ2-7. Germline values: CDR1 LGHDT, CDR2 YNNKEL (reference sequence). This CDR3 contains 12 residues. CDR3 sequence reads: CASSQASYEQYF.

The chain combines TRBV20-1 with TRBJ2-7; lacking DNA, the TRBD1 call made by TCRdb goes unchecked. Germline CDR1 reads DFQATT; CDR2 reads SNEGSKA (reference sequence). The CDR3 extends over 12 amino acids. Here the CDR3 reads CSAPYGPYEQYF.

The V and J genes are TRBV30 and TRBJ2-2. This CDR3 spans 13 amino acids. Germline loops: CDR1 GTSNPN, CDR2 SVGIG (reference sequence). CDR3 residues: CARSEFNTGELFF.

This chain connects TRBV7-8 to TRBJ2-7; no DNA is available, so the TRBD2 call from TCRdb remains unchecked. From germline, CDR1 is SGHVS and CDR2 FQNEAQ. The CDR3 has 14 residues. CDR3 protein: CASSLQPLADEQYF.

The V and J genes are TRBV30 and TRBJ2-2. Germline assignment: CDR1 GTSNPN and CDR2 SVGIG (reference sequence). The CDR3 covers 16 residues. CDR3: CAWSPHLRANTGELFF.

The rearrangement links TRBV28 to TRBJ2-7; TCRdb lists TRBD2, though no DNA is available to test this call. This CDR3 contains 15 residues. Germline CDR1 and CDR2: MDHEN and SYDVKM. CDR3 protein: CASSFSGYPRSEQYF.

The rearrangement uses TRBV20-1 and TRBJ2-1; without DNA, the TCRdb call of TRBD2 cannot be checked. CDR1 and CDR2 (germline): DFQATT, SNEGSKA (reference sequence). There are 17 residues in the CDR3. CDR3 amino acids: CSARGTSGRAFYNEQFF.

The chain has TRBV5-1 and TRBJ2-5. The CDR3 runs 14 residues. Germline assignment: CDR1 SGHRS and CDR2 YFSETQ. This CDR3 is CASSLVGFQETQYF.

The chain joins TRBV28 to TRBJ2-7; checking the TCRdb D call of TRBD1 is not possible without DNA. CDR1 and CDR2 from the germline V gene are MDHEN and SYDVKM. This CDR3 is built from 14 residues. CDR3 in amino acids: CASSPGAGSGEQYF. Looking up the rest from reference TRBV28 and TRBJ2-7 gives the full variable domain: DVKVTQSSRYLVKRTGEKVFLECVQDMDHENMFWYRQDPGLGLRLIYFSYDVKMKEKGDIPEGYSVSREKKERFSLILESASTNQTSMYLCASSPGAGSGEQYFGPGTRLTVT.

The chain carries TRBV15 and TRBJ1-6. This CDR3 is 13 amino acids long. CDR1 LNHNV and CDR2 YYDKDF come from the germline V gene (reference sequence). The CDR3 spells CATSNGFNSPLHF.

The chain is built from TRBV29-1 and TRBJ1-5; there is no DNA to check the TCRdb D call of TRBD1. CDR3 length equals 14 residues. Germline assignment: CDR1 SQVTM and CDR2 ANQGSEA. The CDR3 spells CSVSTGGLNQPQHF.

This CDR3 reads CASSLGLGGTDTQYF. This chain links TRBV7-6 with TRBJ2-3; TCRdb lists TRBD2, though no DNA is available to test this call. The germline V gene has CDR1 SGHVS and CDR2 FNYEAQ. The length of the CDR3 is 15 residues.

V is TRBV5-5 and J is TRBJ2-1. Germline V gene data show CDR1 as SGHKS and CDR2 as YYEKEE (reference sequence). This CDR3 contains 11 residues. This CDR3 is CASSYANEQFF.

J is TRBJ1-2 and V is TRBV6-5. Per germline, CDR1 MNHEY and CDR2 SVGAGI. This CDR3 spans 13 amino acids. CDR3 sequence reads: CASSYGGTSGYTF.

The rearrangement uses TRBV18 and TRBJ1-2; as DNA is missing, the TRBD1 call by TCRdb cannot be tested. The length of the CDR3 is 17 residues. Germline-derived CDR1 and CDR2 are KGHSH and LQKENI. This CDR3 reads CASSPSGVYSSNYGYTF.

The V call is TRBV20-1, the J call TRBJ2-1; absent DNA, TCRdb's TRBD2 call cannot be checked. This CDR3 comprises 15 residues. Germline V gene sequence: CDR1 DFQATT, CDR2 SNEGSKA (reference sequence). CDR3: CSAPPTSGSYNEQFF.

The gene calls are TRBV7-2 and TRBJ2-3. The CDR3 spans 14 residues. Looked up from germline, CDR1 is SGHTA and CDR2 is FQGNSA. This CDR3 reads CASSLASSTDTQYF.

The chain couples TRBV7-3 to TRBJ2-3; TCRdb selects TRBD1, and the lack of DNA leaves this call unchecked. Germline V gene lookup returns CDR1 SGHTA and CDR2 FQGTGA. There are 15 residues in the CDR3. The CDR3 loop is CASSRGDEGTDTQYF.